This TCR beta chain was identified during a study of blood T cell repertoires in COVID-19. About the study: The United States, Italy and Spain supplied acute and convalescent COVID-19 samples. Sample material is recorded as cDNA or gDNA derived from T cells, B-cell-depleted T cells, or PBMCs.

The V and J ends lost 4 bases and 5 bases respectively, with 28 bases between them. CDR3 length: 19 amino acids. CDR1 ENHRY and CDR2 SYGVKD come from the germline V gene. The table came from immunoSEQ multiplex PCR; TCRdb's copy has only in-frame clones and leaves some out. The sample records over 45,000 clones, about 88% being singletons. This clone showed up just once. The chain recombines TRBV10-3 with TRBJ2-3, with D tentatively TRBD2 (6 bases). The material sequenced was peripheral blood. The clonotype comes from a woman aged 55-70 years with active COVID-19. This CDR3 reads CAISGSVLGGARHRDTQYF. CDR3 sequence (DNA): TGTGCCATCAGTGGATCCGTTTTGGGGGGAGCCAGGCACAGAGATACGCAGTATTTT.